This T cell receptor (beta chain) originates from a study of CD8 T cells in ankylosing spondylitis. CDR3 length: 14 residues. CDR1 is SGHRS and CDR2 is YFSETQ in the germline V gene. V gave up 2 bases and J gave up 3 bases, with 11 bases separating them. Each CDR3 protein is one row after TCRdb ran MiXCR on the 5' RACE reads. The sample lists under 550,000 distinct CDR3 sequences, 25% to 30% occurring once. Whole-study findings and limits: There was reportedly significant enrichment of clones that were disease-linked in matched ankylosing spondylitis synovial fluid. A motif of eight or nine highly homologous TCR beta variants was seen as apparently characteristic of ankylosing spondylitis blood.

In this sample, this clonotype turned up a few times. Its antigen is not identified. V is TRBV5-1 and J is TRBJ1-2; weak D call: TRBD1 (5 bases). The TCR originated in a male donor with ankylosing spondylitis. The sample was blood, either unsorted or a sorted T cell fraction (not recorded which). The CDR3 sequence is CASSFLGEDYGYTF. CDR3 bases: TGCGCCAGCAGCTTCTTAGGGGAAGACTATGGCTACACCTTC.